These T cell receptor delta chains were read from a single sample in a study of gamma-delta T cells after stem cell transplantation. TCRdb used CATT to re-call clones from the RT-PCR reads. The table lists 3,000 to 4,000 delta-chain clones, about 12% of them singletons. Material: gamma-delta T cells. These receptors originate from a human donor. It is not recorded whose cells these are; they may come from a transplant donor. Both conserved end residues are part of each CDR3. The order of the fields is J gene, V gene, CDR3 length, CDR3 protein.

TRDJ2 | TRDV1 | 22 | CALGDPPPLGDNLPPLTAQLFF
TRDJ1 | TRDV3 | 14 | CAFSVRPSPDKLIF
TRDJ2 | TRDV3 | 15 | CAFRRWGIRAAQLFF
TRDJ1 | TRDV1 | 23 | CALGEVPERYPYWGIRWTDKLIF
TRDJ1 | TRDV1 | 19 | CALGAPSYWGTGYTDKLIF
TRDJ1 | TRAV29/DV5 | 15 | CAASRPLVGTDKLTF
TRDJ1 | TRDV1 | 23 | CALGERMWGHPSGILPLTDKLIF
TRDJ1 | TRDV2 | 18 | CACDPNSGGYGRTDKLIF
TRDJ1 | TRDV1 | 20 | CALGDCFLPPLVGITDKLIF
TRDJ1 | TRDV1 | 21 | CALGDPFLRTGGYMYTDKLIF
TRDJ3 | TRDV1 | 19 | CALGTNGGRSSWDTRQMFF
TRDJ1 | TRAV29/DV5 | 17 | CAASVLRYGTYTDKLIF
TRDJ1 | TRDV1 | 17 | CALGDPSYGGYADKLIF
TRDJ1 | TRAV29/DV5 | 19 | CAASAQLGDKASATDKLIF
TRDJ1 | TRDV3 | 15 | CAFPPGGRYTDKLIF
TRDJ3 | TRDV2 | 21 | CACVSLLGDTRSSWDTRQMFF
TRDJ1 | TRDV1 | 21 | CALGELGATSILGDTTDKLIF
TRDJ1 | TRDV1 | 19 | CALGELFHLGDMYTDKLIF
TRDJ1 | TRDV1 | 15 | CALGELNHSADKLIF
TRDJ2 | TRDV1 | 22 | CALGERIARVELGIPLTAQLFF
TRDJ1 | TRDV2 | 16 | CACDTEYWGMADKLIF
TRDJ3 | TRDV2 | 17 | CACDSTGGSWDTRQMFF
TRDJ1 | TRDV1 | 17 | CALGEPGYAAYTDKLIF
TRDJ1 | TRDV3 | 14 | CAFSLVQPDDKLIF
TRDJ1 | TRDV1 | 16 | CALGEAPLGYTDKLIF
TRDJ1 | TRDV1 | 23 | CALGDLGLFPDQRGPGSSDKLIF
TRDJ1 | TRDV1 | 20 | CALGELYTRRLQIIANKLIF
TRDJ1 | TRDV1 | 22 | CALGELNPTRGGPPPLTDKLIF
TRDJ1 | TRDV1 | 19 | CALGERNSHAPVYTDKLIF
TRDJ1 | TRDV1 | 22 | CALGRLPTGYTGGYGYTDKLIF
TRDJ1 | TRDV2 | 18 | CACDTGSLLGDGTDKLIF
TRDJ1 | TRDV1 | 22 | CALGEGREPSYLNGGYTDKLIF
TRDJ1 | TRDV1 | 19 | CALGELYFLQGGYTDKLIF
TRDJ3 | TRDV1 | 19 | CALGEITPKSSWDTRQMFF
TRDJ1 | TRDV3 | 15 | CAFPYWGLQLDKLIF
TRDJ1 | TRDV1 | 16 | CALRFLRAGATDKIIF
TRDJ3 | TRDV3 | 21 | CAILGPPPRGHSSWDTRQMFF
TRDJ1 | TRDV1 | 16 | CALGDPYRGYADKLIF
TRDJ1 | TRDV1 | 22 | CALGEPRVSYGGNWGITDKLIF
TRDJ2 | TRAV29/DV5 | 15 | CAASASLVLTAQLFF
TRDJ3 | TRDV2 | 21 | CACDTRTGGSLSSWGTRQMFF
TRDJ1 | TRDV1 | 21 | CALGELAPTTGGYPYTDKLIF
TRDJ1 | TRDV3 | 14 | CAFTGGPYTDKLIF
TRDJ1 | TRDV1 | 23 | CALGVPSYMGATGGYFHTDKLIF
TRDJ2 | TRDV1 | 21 | CALGESLSHWGIPSLTAQLFF
TRDJ1 | TRDV3 | 14 | CAFKGGYAADKLIF
TRDJ3 | TRDV1 | 20 | CAPGFSAGAGSSWDTRQMFF
TRDJ1 | TRDV3 | 17 | CAFLPSDLLLYIDKLIF
TRDJ1 | TRDV3 | 12 | CAFCGYTDKLIF
TRDJ1 | TRDV1 | 17 | CALGEGATAGTTDKLIF
TRDJ1 | TRDV1 | 14 | CALGEPGPTDKLIF
TRDJ1 | TRDV1 | 17 | CALEDYSSAGYTDKLIF
TRDJ3 | TRDV1 | 21 | CALGELAAGGLLAWDTRQMFF